Presented here are 21 T cell receptor beta chains from one specimen sequenced in a study of cytomegalovirus exposure and HLA in healthy donors. PCR employed 60 Vbeta and 13 Jbeta primers. Assay: immunoSEQ multiplex PCR; the TCRdb copy retains only in-frame clones and omits some. The table lists about 130,000 clones, around 80% of them singletons, with about 1.7% in the top ten. The sequenced sample was PBMCs. Receptors were obtained from a woman in her forties or fifties in good health and CMV-seronegative.

This sequence joins TRBV10-1 and TRBJ1-4, with 9 bases matching TRBD1. The CDR3 spans 20 residues. Germline-derived CDR1 and CDR2 are WNHNN and SYGVQD (reference sequence). J lost 0 bases, V lost 0 bases, and 11 bases had no gene match. The CDR3 DNA follows: TGCGCCAGCAGTGAGTCGCCCGGGACAGGGATTGGCCCAACTAATGAAAAACTGTTTTTT. Protein product: CASSESPGTGIGPTNEKLFF.

The genes are TRBV28 and TRBJ2-5; D might be TRBD1 (8 bases). The V and J ends lost 5 bases and 1 base respectively, with 14 bases between them. CDR1 MDHEN and CDR2 SYDVKM come from the germline V gene. This CDR3 region has 15 residues. The CDR3 loop is CASSPTGGAQETQYF. In DNA form, the CDR3 reads TGTGCCAGCAGTCCCACAGGGGGGGCCCAAGAGACCCAGTACTTC. The variable domain in full, with the rest retrieved from reference TRBV28 and TRBJ2-5, is DVKVTQSSRYLVKRTGEKVFLECVQDMDHENMFWYRQDPGLGLRLIYFSYDVKMKEKGDIPEGYSVSREKKERFSLILESASTNQTSMYLCASSPTGGAQETQYFGPGTRLLVL.

V and J are TRBV9 and TRBJ1-2, with D tentatively TRBD1 (5 bases). Per the germline V gene, CDR1 is SGDLS and CDR2 is YYNGEE. The CDR3 is 14 residues long. V was pared by 4 bases and J by 6 bases, with 16 bases between. CDR3: CASSLKGFRDGYTF. The CDR3 coding sequence is TGTGCCAGCAGCCTCAAGGGGTTCCGTGATGGCTACACCTTC.

This chain connects TRBV6-6 to TRBJ2-1; 9 bases map to TRBD2. CDR1 and CDR2 (germline): MNHNY, SVGAGI (reference sequence). The CDR3 length is 16 residues. V was pared by 7 bases and J by 1 base, with 8 bases of the junction left unmatched. CDR3: CASTQVAGVSYNEQFF. In DNA, the CDR3 is TGTGCCAGCACCCAAGTAGCGGGAGTTTCCTACAATGAGCAGTTCTTC.

V and J are TRBV2 and TRBJ1-3; D gene ambiguous. The V and J ends lost 6 bases and 8 bases respectively, with 32 bases between them. The germline gives CDR1 SNHLY, CDR2 FYNNEI. CDR3 length: 19 amino acids. The CDR3 nucleotides read TGTGCCAGCAGCCAAAGGGCCATACCATGGACCCAAACGCGGGACACCATATATTTT. As protein: CASSQRAIPWTQTRDTIYF.

This rearrangement joins TRBV7-2 to TRBJ2-7; TRBD1 matches at 7 bases. V was clipped by 5 bases and J by 3 bases; unmatched bases: 10. This CDR3 is built from 15 residues. Per the germline V gene, CDR1 is SGHTA and CDR2 is FQGNSA. The CDR3 spells CASSQTGQPVYEQYF. The CDR3 DNA is TGTGCCAGCAGCCAAACGGGACAGCCCGTCTACGAGCAGTACTTC.

The chain carries TRBV10-3 and TRBJ2-5, with 7 nucleotides matching TRBD2. The CDR3 runs to 14 residues. CDR1 and CDR2 (germline): ENHRY, SYGVKD. J gave up 2 bases and V 5 bases, and 5 bases lay outside the gene matches. In DNA form, the CDR3 reads TGTGCCATCAGTAACCCTAGCGGACAAGAGACCCAGTACTTC. Its translation is CAISNPSGQETQYF.

This chain joins TRBV19 and TRBJ2-1; 9 nucleotides align to TRBD2. V gave up 7 bases and J gave up 4 bases; unmatched junction bases: 5. From germline, CDR1 is LNHDA and CDR2 SQIVND (reference sequence). CDR3 size: 14 residues. The CDR3 spells CASTPGLAYNEQFF. The CDR3 DNA reads as TGTGCCAGTACCCCGGGACTAGCATACAATGAGCAGTTCTTC.

This clone was detected a few times. V gene TRBV4-1 combines with J gene TRBJ2-1; 13 bases match TRBD2. The germline gives CDR1 MGHRA, CDR2 YSYEKL. CDR3 length: 16 residues. Unmatched junction bases numbered 5, after V lost 4 bases and J lost 5 bases. The CDR3 sequence: CASSLGLAGVNNEQFF. CDR3 bases: TGCGCCAGCAGCCTAGGACTAGCGGGAGTCAACAATGAGCAGTTCTTC.

This chain connects TRBV5-4 to TRBJ1-2, with a tentative D call TRBD1 (5 bases). Germline V gives CDR1 SGHNT, CDR2 YYREEE (reference sequence). Trimming left V 1 base short and J 6 bases short, with 10 bases between. The CDR3 sequence is 13 residues long. The CDR3 nucleotides read TGTGCCAGCAGCTTGCCGCCAGGGAATGGCTACACCTTC. Encoded protein: CASSLPPGNGYTF.

This sequence joins TRBV25-1 and TRBJ2-1, with 8 bases matching TRBD2. V shed 3 bases and J 8 bases; nucleotides not matched to a gene: 12. The CDR3 length is 16 residues. Germline CDR1 and CDR2: MGHDK and SYGVNS. The CDR3 region has the DNA TGTGCCAGCAGTGAGCGAGCGGGAGAGGGTGGCGATGAGCAGTTCTTC. As protein: CASSERAGEGGDEQFF.

This chain links TRBV9 with TRBJ2-1; 12 nucleotides align to TRBD2. Germline values: CDR1 SGDLS, CDR2 YYNGEE. Germline trimming cut 0 bases from V and 4 bases from J; bases unmatched to any gene: 8. The length of the CDR3 is 18 residues. In DNA, the CDR3 is TGTGCCAGCAGCGTAGGCGGGCTAGCGGGAGGGAATTACAATGAGCAGTTCTTC. It codes for CASSVGGLAGGNYNEQFF.

The rearrangement links TRBV19 to TRBJ1-1; TRBD1 agrees at 9 bases. With 6 bases clipped from V and 11 bases from J, the junction kept 10 bases outside the gene matches. The CDR3 length is 13 residues. The germline gives CDR1 LNHDA, CDR2 SQIVND (reference sequence). In nucleotides, the CDR3 is TGTGCCAGTAGCTGGGGACAGGGTGGGAGCGCTTTCTTT. This codes for CASSWGQGGSAFF.

J is TRBJ1-4 and V is TRBV7-2, with a possible D match to TRBD1 (5 bases). The CDR3 covers 13 residues. Germline V lookup: CDR1 SGHTA, CDR2 FQGNSA. Trimming shortened V by 4 bases and J by 15 bases, and 18 bases separated the two germline ends. DNA of the CDR3: TGTGCCAGCAGCTCCCTTCGGGGACGCGGGGTGTTTTTT. Translated, it gives CASSSLRGRGVFF.

This clone was picked up a small number of times. The rearrangement joins TRBV7-9 to TRBJ1-1, with a weak D call TRBD1 (5 bases). The V end lost 5 bases, the J end lost 3 bases, and 7 bases lay between the germline ends. The CDR3 has 12 residues. Germline values: CDR1 SEHNR, CDR2 FQNEAQ (reference sequence). CDR3 DNA: TGTGCCAGCAGCGCCAGGGACACTGAAGCTTTCTTT. Protein product: CASSARDTEAFF.

The chain links TRBV7-3 to TRBJ2-3; D not certain. Trimming pared 0 bases from V and 2 bases from J, leaving 6 bases between. This CDR3 has 14 amino acids. The germline gives CDR1 SGHTA, CDR2 FQGTGA. The CDR3 is CASSLTANTDTQYF. Written as DNA, the CDR3 is TGTGCCAGCAGCTTAACAGCGAACACAGATACGCAGTATTTT.

The chain combines TRBV2 with TRBJ1-1, with a weak D call TRBD1 (6 bases). CDR3 length: 13 amino acids. Germline V lookup: CDR1 SNHLY, CDR2 FYNNEI. The V end lost 10 bases, the J end lost 1 base, and 13 bases lay between the germline ends. This CDR3 reads CAIQDSRNTEAFF. For the CDR3, the DNA is TGTGCCATCCAGGACAGTAGGAACACTGAAGCTTTCTTT.

The chain is built from TRBV6-5 and TRBJ2-7; D is uncertain. The germline CDR1 and CDR2 sequences are MNHEY and SVGAGI. The germline V and J ends were trimmed by 7 bases and 2 bases, with 15 bases remaining between them. The CDR3 totals 14 residues. The CDR3, as DNA: TGTGCCAGCAACCCTAGTGGAACACCCTACGAGCAGTACTTC. Translation gives CASNPSGTPYEQYF.

The chain uses TRBV6-5 and TRBJ2-1, with 12 nucleotides matching TRBD1. Per germline, CDR1 MNHEY and CDR2 SVGAGI. This CDR3 comprises 14 residues. V shed 2 bases and J 8 bases; nucleotides not matched to a gene: 1. The CDR3 sequence: CASSYGTGGDEQFF. For the CDR3, the DNA is TGTGCCAGCAGTTACGGGACAGGGGGCGATGAGCAGTTCTTC.

The rearrangement joins TRBV5-5 to TRBJ2-1; the match to TRBD1 covers 7 bases. V was pared by 4 bases and J by 0 bases, with 7 bases of the junction left unmatched. This CDR3 has 16 residues. In germline, CDR1 is SGHKS, CDR2 YYEKEE (reference sequence). DNA of the CDR3: TGTGCCAGCAGCCGAGACAGGGTGAGCTCCTACAATGAGCAGTTCTTC. Translated, it gives CASSRDRVSSYNEQFF.

This clone has a handful of counts. V usage is TRBV9 and J usage is TRBJ1-1; the D gene is possibly TRBD1 (5 bases). Germline CDR1 is SGDLS and CDR2 is YYNGEE. V lost 4 bases to trimming and J lost 5 bases, with 18 bases between them. The CDR3 totals 15 residues. In nucleotides, the CDR3 is TGTGCCAGCAGCCTAGGTCGGGGGTTATCGACTGAAGCTTTCTTT. Protein sequence: CASSLGRGLSTEAFF.